Following are 26 T cell receptor beta chains from one sample sequenced in a study of shared clonotypes between healthy human individuals. CD45RO-negative, CCR7-positively selected cells formed the naive CD8 fraction, excluding terminally differentiated effector memory CD45RA+ cells. Repertoires were generated with immunoSEQ multiplex PCR, while TCRdb's copy carries only in-frame clones and drops some. The sample consists of about 1,800,000 clones, approximately 94% of them appearing once. The sequenced material came from naive CD8+ T cells sorted from blood. The receptors shown here come from a man between 18 and 29 years old in good health.

The chain combines TRBV4-3 with TRBJ2-7, with 7 bases identical to TRBD2. The CDR3 has 16 amino acids. V lost 0 bases and J lost 3; bases outside the gene matches: 8. CDR1 LGHNA and CDR2 YSLEER come from the germline V gene. The CDR3 DNA is TGCGCCAGCAGCCAAGACCACTGGGAGGGGAGCTACGAGCAGTACTTC. It codes for CASSQDHWEGSYEQYF.

This sequence joins TRBV7-9 and TRBJ1-2; tentative D call: TRBD1 (5 bases). With 5 bases removed from V and 8 bases from J, the gap between germline ends came to 27 bases. Germline V CDR1 and CDR2: SEHNR, FQNEAQ (reference sequence). This CDR3 spans 17 amino acids. The CDR3 DNA reads TGTGCCAGCAGCCCAGACTTAAACCTGCAGGGCGGGAGCGGCTACACCTTC. It specifies CASSPDLNLQGGSGYTF.

This chain connects TRBV18 to TRBJ1-5; weak D call: TRBD1 (6 bases). The V gene's germline CDR1 is KGHSH and CDR2 LQKENI. The CDR3 has 15 residues. The V gene lost 0 bases and the J gene lost 4 bases, with 10 bases spanning the gap. The CDR3 DNA reads as TGTGCCAGCTCACCACCGGACAGCCCAAATCAGCCCCAGCATTTT. Its translation is CASSPPDSPNQPQHF.

V usage is TRBV27 and J usage is TRBJ2-7, with TRBD1 identical over 10 bases. CDR1 is MNHEY and CDR2 is SMNVEV in the germline V gene (reference sequence). This CDR3 region has 14 residues. Trimming cost V 7 bases and J 5 bases; bases outside gene matches: 8. The CDR3 DNA reads as TGTGCCAGCAATAGTATTGGGACAGGGGACGAGCAGTACTTC. As protein: CASNSIGTGDEQYF.

This chain uses TRBV15 with TRBJ1-1, with D uncertain. CDR3 length: 14 amino acids. Germline values: CDR1 LNHNV, CDR2 YYDKDF (reference sequence). V lost 1 base to trimming and J lost 1 base, with 7 bases between them. The CDR3 bases are TGTGCCACCAGCAGAGTTCCACCGAACACTGAAGCTTTCTTT. Translation gives CATSRVPPNTEAFF.

This clone appeared a single time. The rearrangement links TRBV5-1 to TRBJ1-2; D is unresolved. CDR1 and CDR2 from the germline V gene are SGHRS and YFSETQ. The CDR3 runs to 15 residues. V was clipped by 0 bases and J by 2 bases, with 11 bases between them. This CDR3 is CASSLGRVGNYGYTF. For the CDR3, the DNA is TGCGCCAGCAGCTTGGGCCGAGTTGGGAACTATGGCTACACCTTC.

The V and J genes are TRBV28 and TRBJ2-1; TRBD2 agrees at 7 bases. This CDR3 has 16 residues. The junction had 8 bases not matched to a gene; V was cut back by 2 bases and J by 4 bases. CDR1 MDHEN and CDR2 SYDVKM come from the germline V gene. Here the CDR3 reads CASSLLAGDLYNEQFF. The CDR3, as DNA: TGTGCCAGCAGTTTACTTGCGGGGGATTTGTACAATGAGCAGTTCTTC. Using reference TRBV28 and TRBJ2-1 for the parts outside the CDR3, the full variable domain is DVKVTQSSRYLVKRTGEKVFLECVQDMDHENMFWYRQDPGLGLRLIYFSYDVKMKEKGDIPEGYSVSREKKERFSLILESASTNQTSMYLCASSLLAGDLYNEQFFGPGTRLTVL.

The J gene is TRBJ2-7, the V gene TRBV7-9; D possibly uses TRBD1 or TRBD2 (6 bases each). V lost 5 bases and J 7 bases, leaving 18 bases between the germline ends. Germline-derived CDR1 and CDR2 are SEHNR and FQNEAQ (reference sequence). The CDR3 runs 14 residues. CDR3 amino acids: CASSPPGALGEQYF. DNA for the CDR3: TGTGCCAGCAGCCCCCCGGGGGCCCTCGGGGAGCAGTACTTC.

The rearrangement uses TRBV9 and TRBJ2-2; D possibly corresponds to TRBD2 (6 bases). CDR1 SGDLS and CDR2 YYNGEE come from the germline V gene. This CDR3 spans 14 amino acids. With 3 bases removed from V and 6 bases from J, the gap between germline ends came to 12 bases. The CDR3 spells CASSEGLMSGELFF. In DNA form, the CDR3 reads TGTGCCAGCAGCGAAGGACTAATGTCCGGGGAGCTGTTTTTT.

The chain carries TRBV7-9 and TRBJ1-1; the D gene is possibly TRBD1 (5 bases). This CDR3 has 15 amino acids. Germline values: CDR1 SEHNR, CDR2 FQNEAQ (reference sequence). V dropped 2 bases and J dropped 6 bases, with 16 bases sitting between them. The CDR3 sequence is CASSLWGGKDSEAFF. The CDR3 DNA reads TGTGCCAGCAGCTTATGGGGGGGAAAGGACTCTGAAGCTTTCTTT.

This CDR3 is CSVFGLAGVETQYF. In DNA, the CDR3 is TGCAGCGTCTTCGGACTAGCGGGGGTCGAGACCCAGTACTTC. The chain couples TRBV29-1 to TRBJ2-5, with 13 bases lining up with TRBD2. CDR1 is SQVTM and CDR2 is ANQGSEA in the germline V gene. There are 14 residues in the CDR3. The trim removed 6 bases at V and 5 bases at J, leaving 6 bases unmatched.

V is TRBV10-3 and J is TRBJ1-2; TRBD1 matches at 7 bases. The germline CDR1 and CDR2 sequences are ENHRY and SYGVKD. With V trimmed by 5 bases and J by 6 bases, 9 bases remained unmatched. The CDR3 is 14 residues long. The CDR3: CAISSDRSADGYTF. The CDR3, as DNA: TGTGCCATCAGTTCGGACAGGTCGGCTGATGGCTACACCTTC.

This rearrangement joins TRBV4-1 to TRBJ1-1; D not resolved. V was trimmed by 0 bases and J by 1 base, leaving 6 bases between them. The germline gives CDR1 MGHRA, CDR2 YSYEKL. This CDR3 has 14 amino acids. The CDR3 loop is CASSQDMANTEAFF. In DNA, the CDR3 is TGCGCCAGCAGCCAAGATATGGCGAACACTGAAGCTTTCTTT.

The V and J genes are TRBV5-8 and TRBJ1-4, with 8 positions matching TRBD1. V was clipped by 1 base and J by 5 bases; unmatched bases: 4. CDR1 and CDR2 from the germline V gene are SGHTS and YDEGEE. The CDR3 consists of 15 residues. The CDR3 loop reads CASSLQGAVNEKLFF. In DNA form, the CDR3 reads TGTGCCAGCAGCTTGCAGGGGGCTGTCAATGAAAAACTGTTTTTT.

A remark on this clone: This same CDR3 is encoded by further DNA sequences in the sample. The genes are TRBV4-1 and TRBJ1-1; D remains unclear. This CDR3 region has 14 residues. The V end was cut by 0 bases, the J end by 0 bases, with 5 bases between. From germline, CDR1 is MGHRA and CDR2 YSYEKL. The CDR3 nucleotides read TGCGCCAGCAGCCAAGATAAATTGAACACTGAAGCTTTCTTT. Amino acid sequence: CASSQDKLNTEAFF.

This chain connects TRBV4-1 to TRBJ1-3; D gene unclear. Germline CDR1 MGHRA, CDR2 YSYEKL. This CDR3 region has 14 residues. Trimming shortened V by 1 base and J by 7 bases, and 11 bases separated the two germline ends. The chain's CDR3 is CASSQVDTSNTIYF. CDR3 DNA: TGCGCCAGCAGCCAAGTCGACACCTCTAACACCATATATTTT.

The chain recombines TRBV5-6 with TRBJ1-4; perhaps TRBD1 as D (5 bases). Germline CDR1 is SGHDT and CDR2 is YYEEEE. Trimming shortened V by 4 bases and J by 0 bases, and 13 bases separated the two germline ends. This CDR3 comprises 16 residues. CDR3 nucleotides: TGTGCCAGCAGCGGCGGGACGTTTGCAACTAATGAAAAACTGTTTTTT. This gives the protein CASSGGTFATNEKLFF.

The count of this clone is one. The rearrangement uses TRBV4-1 and TRBJ2-1; no reliable D call. The CDR3 is 14 residues long. V lost 0 bases and J lost 5, with 8 bases in between. CDR1 and CDR2 (germline): MGHRA, YSYEKL. This chain's CDR3 is CASSQEAYHNEQFF. CDR3 DNA sequence: TGCGCCAGCAGCCAAGAGGCCTACCACAATGAGCAGTTCTTC.

This clone showed up just once. The chain joins TRBV9 to TRBJ2-2; 7 bases match TRBD1. There are 14 residues in the CDR3. V was clipped by 4 bases and J by 5 bases; unmatched bases: 5. Germline V lookup: CDR1 SGDLS, CDR2 YYNGEE. The CDR3 nucleotides are TGTGCCAGCAGCTCCCTGACAGGGACCGGGGAGCTGTTTTTT. This sequence encodes CASSSLTGTGELFF. The full variable domain, its missing parts supplied by reference TRBV9 and TRBJ2-2, is DSGVTQTPKHLITATGQRVTLRCSPRSGDLSVYWYQQSLDQGLQFLIQYYNGEERAKGNILERFSAQQFPDLHSELNLSSLELGDSALYFCASSSLTGTGELFFGEGSRLTVL.

The chain couples TRBV6-5 to TRBJ1-1, with D possibly TRBD1 on 5 matching bases. Germline CDR1 MNHEY, CDR2 SVGAGI. The CDR3 is made up of 15 amino acids. V gave up 6 bases and J gave up 3 bases, with 17 bases separating them. The CDR3 loop is CASRGVVGLDTEAFF. CDR3 nucleotide sequence: TGTGCCAGCAGAGGGGTCGTCGGGTTGGACACTGAAGCTTTCTTT.

The chain links TRBV7-3 to TRBJ2-3; D uncertain. The CDR3 is made up of 12 amino acids. V was cut by 2 bases and J by 7 bases, with 7 bases left in between. Germline V gives CDR1 SGHTA, CDR2 FQGTGA. The chain's CDR3 is CASSLGTNTQYF. The CDR3 bases are TGTGCCAGCAGCTTAGGCACGAATACGCAGTATTTT.

Written as DNA, the CDR3 is TGTGCCAGCAGCCCCCCTGCTAGCGGACGAACCTACGAGCAGTACTTC. Translation: CASSPPASGRTYEQYF. The V call is TRBV27, the J call TRBJ2-7; TRBD2 aligns across 7 bases. The CDR3 length is 16 residues. Germline V gives CDR1 MNHEY, CDR2 SMNVEV (reference sequence). V lost 6 bases to trimming and J lost 2 bases; unmatched junction nucleotides: 13.

For this clone: Additional DNA sequences in this sample encode the identical CDR3. V and J are TRBV13 and TRBJ1-6; D is unresolved. The CDR3 has 16 amino acids. Germline lookup yields CDR1 PRHDT and CDR2 FYEKMQ (reference sequence). Trimming left V 0 bases short and J 0 bases short, with 6 bases between. The CDR3: CASSLGGSSYNSPLHF. The CDR3 DNA sequence: TGTGCCAGCAGCTTAGGAGGAAGCTCCTATAATTCACCCCTCCACTTT.

The chain has TRBV7-9 and TRBJ2-1, with D perhaps TRBD2 (5 bases). Germline lookup yields CDR1 SEHNR and CDR2 FQNEAQ (reference sequence). The CDR3 spans 14 residues. Trimming left V 0 bases short and J 7 bases short, with 10 bases between. For the CDR3, the DNA is TGTGCCAGCAGCTTAGCGTACGGGATGAATGAGCAGTTCTTC. Protein: CASSLAYGMNEQFF.

The chain has TRBV19 and TRBJ2-1; no clear D gene. Trimming left V 5 bases short and J 6 bases short, with 14 bases between. Germline V CDR1 and CDR2: LNHDA, SQIVND (reference sequence). This CDR3 spans 14 amino acids. Here the CDR3 reads CASSPPDVSNEQFF. In DNA form, the CDR3 reads TGTGCCAGTAGTCCTCCGGACGTTTCCAATGAGCAGTTCTTC.

The chain uses TRBV27 and TRBJ1-5; 7 bases align to TRBD1. The germline V gene encodes CDR1 MNHEY and CDR2 SMNVEV (reference sequence). CDR3 length equals 14 residues. V was clipped by 8 bases and J by 2 bases; unmatched bases: 6. The CDR3 coding sequence is TGTGCCAGCTCAACGCAGGGGGGCAATCAGCCCCAGCATTTT. Its translation: CASSTQGGNQPQHF.